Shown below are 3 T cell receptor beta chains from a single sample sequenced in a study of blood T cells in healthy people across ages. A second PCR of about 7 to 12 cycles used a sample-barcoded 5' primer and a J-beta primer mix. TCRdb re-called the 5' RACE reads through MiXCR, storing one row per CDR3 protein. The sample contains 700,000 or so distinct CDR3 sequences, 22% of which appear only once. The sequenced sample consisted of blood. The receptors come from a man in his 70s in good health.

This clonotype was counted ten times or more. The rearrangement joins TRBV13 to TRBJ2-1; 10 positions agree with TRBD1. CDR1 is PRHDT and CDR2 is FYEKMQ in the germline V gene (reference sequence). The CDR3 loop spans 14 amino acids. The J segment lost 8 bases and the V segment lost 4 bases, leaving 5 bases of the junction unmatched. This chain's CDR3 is CASSSDRGFDEQFF. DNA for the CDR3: TGTGCCAGCAGCTCGGACAGGGGGTTCGATGAGCAGTTCTTC.

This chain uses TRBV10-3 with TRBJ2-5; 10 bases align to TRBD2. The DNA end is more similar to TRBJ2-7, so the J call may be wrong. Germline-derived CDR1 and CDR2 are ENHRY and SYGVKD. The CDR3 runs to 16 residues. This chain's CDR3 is CAIKDSGGPVKDEQYF. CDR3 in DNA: TGTGCCATCAAGGATAGCGGGGGGCCTGTAAAGGACGAGCAGTACTTC.

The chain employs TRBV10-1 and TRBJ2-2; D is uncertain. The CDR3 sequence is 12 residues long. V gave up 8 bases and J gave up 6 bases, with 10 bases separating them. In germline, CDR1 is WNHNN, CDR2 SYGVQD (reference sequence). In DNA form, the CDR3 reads TGCGCCAGCCAAGGGATCGCCGGGGAGCTGTTTTTT. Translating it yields CASQGIAGELFF.